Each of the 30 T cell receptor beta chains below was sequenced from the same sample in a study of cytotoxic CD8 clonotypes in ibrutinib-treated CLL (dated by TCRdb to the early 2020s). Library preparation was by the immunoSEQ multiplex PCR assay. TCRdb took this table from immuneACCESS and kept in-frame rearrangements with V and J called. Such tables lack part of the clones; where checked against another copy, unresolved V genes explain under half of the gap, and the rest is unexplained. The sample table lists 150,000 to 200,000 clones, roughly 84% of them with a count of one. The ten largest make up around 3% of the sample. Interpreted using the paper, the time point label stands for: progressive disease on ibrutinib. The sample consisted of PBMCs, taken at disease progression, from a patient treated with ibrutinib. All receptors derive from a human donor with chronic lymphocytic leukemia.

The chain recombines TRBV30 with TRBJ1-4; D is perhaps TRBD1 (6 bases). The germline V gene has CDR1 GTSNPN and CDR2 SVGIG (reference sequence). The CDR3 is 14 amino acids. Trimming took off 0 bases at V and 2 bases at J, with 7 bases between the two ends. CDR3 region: CAWSVGGTNEKLFF. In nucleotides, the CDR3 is TGTGCCTGGAGTGTAGGGGGGACTAATGAAAAACTGTTTTTT.

The chain's CDR3 is CASSLEAGQPPYEQYF. The CDR3 bases are TGTGCCAGCAGCTTAGAGGCCGGACAGCCGCCCTACGAGCAGTACTTC. The V gene is TRBV7-6, the J gene TRBJ2-7, with D perhaps matching TRBD1 (6 bases). The CDR3 has 16 amino acids. Germline V gene sequence: CDR1 SGHVS, CDR2 FNYEAQ. Trimming stripped 1 base from V and 2 bases from J, with 15 bases between.

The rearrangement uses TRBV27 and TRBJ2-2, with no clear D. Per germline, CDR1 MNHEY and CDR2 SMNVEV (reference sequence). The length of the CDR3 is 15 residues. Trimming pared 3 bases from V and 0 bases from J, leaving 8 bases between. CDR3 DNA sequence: TGTGCCAGCAGTTTTTTGGTCGCGAACACCGGGGAGCTGTTTTTT. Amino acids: CASSFLVANTGELFF.

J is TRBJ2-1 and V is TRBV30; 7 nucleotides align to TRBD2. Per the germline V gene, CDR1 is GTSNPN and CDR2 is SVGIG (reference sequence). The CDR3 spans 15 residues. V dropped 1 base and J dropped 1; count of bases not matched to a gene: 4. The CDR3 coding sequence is TGTGCCTGGAGTGGGCTAGCGGAATCCTACAATGAGCAGTTCTTC. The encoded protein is CAWSGLAESYNEQFF.

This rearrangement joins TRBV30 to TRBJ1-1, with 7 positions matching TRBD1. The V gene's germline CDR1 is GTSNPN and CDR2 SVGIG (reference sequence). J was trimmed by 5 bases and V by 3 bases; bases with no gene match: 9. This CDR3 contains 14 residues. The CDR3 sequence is CAWRPQGGWTEAFF. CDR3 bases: TGTGCCTGGAGGCCTCAGGGGGGGTGGACTGAAGCTTTCTTT.

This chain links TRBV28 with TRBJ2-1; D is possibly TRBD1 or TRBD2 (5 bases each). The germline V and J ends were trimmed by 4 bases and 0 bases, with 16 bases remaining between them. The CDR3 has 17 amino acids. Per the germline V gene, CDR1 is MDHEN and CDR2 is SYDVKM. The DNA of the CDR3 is TGTGCCAGCAGTTCGAAACGTTTTGGGACCTCCTACAATGAGCAGTTCTTC. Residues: CASSSKRFGTSYNEQFF. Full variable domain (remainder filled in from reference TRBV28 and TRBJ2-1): DVKVTQSSRYLVKRTGEKVFLECVQDMDHENMFWYRQDPGLGLRLIYFSYDVKMKEKGDIPEGYSVSREKKERFSLILESASTNQTSMYLCASSSKRFGTSYNEQFFGPGTRLTVL.

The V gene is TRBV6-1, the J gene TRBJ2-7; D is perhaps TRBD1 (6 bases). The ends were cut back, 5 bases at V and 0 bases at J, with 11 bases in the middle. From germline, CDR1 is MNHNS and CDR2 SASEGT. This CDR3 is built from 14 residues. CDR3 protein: CASSRTVDSYEQYF. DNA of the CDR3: TGTGCCAGCAGTCGGACAGTAGACTCCTACGAGCAGTACTTC.

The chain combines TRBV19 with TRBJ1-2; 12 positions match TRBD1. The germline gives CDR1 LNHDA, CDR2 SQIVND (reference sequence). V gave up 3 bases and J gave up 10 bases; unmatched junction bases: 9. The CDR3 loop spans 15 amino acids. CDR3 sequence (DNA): TGTGCCAGTAGTATGGGACAGGGGGCCTCTTTTGACTACACCTTC. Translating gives CASSMGQGASFDYTF.

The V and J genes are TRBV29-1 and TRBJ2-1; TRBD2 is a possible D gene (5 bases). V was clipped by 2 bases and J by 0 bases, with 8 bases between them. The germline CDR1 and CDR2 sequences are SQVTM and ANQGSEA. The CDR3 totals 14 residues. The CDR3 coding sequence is TGCAGCGTTGAATCCGGGATCTCCTACAATGAGCAGTTCTTC. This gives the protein CSVESGISYNEQFF.

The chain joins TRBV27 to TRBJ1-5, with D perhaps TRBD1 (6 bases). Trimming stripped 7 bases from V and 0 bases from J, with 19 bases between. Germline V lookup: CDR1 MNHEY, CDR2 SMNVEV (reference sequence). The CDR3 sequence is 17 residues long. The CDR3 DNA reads TGTGCCAGCACCTTCTACAGGGATTTATTTAGCAATCAGCCCCAGCATTTT. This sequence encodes CASTFYRDLFSNQPQHF.

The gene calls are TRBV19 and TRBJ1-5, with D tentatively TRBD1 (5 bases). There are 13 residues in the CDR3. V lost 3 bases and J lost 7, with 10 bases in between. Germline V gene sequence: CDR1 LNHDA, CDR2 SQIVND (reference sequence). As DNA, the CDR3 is TGTGCCAGTAGTATTATGGGGCGGCAGCCCCAGCATTTT. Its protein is CASSIMGRQPQHF.

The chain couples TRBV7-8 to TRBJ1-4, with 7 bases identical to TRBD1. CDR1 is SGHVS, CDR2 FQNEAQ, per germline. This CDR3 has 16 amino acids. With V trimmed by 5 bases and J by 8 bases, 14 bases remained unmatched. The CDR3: CASSDQLSRGDEKLFF. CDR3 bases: TGTGCCAGCAGCGACCAGTTGAGCAGGGGGGACGAAAAACTGTTTTTT.

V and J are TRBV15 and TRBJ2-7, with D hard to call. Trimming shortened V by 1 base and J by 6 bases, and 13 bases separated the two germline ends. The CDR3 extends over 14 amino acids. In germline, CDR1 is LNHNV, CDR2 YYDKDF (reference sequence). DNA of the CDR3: TGTGCCACCAGCAGAGGGGTGCAGTGGGGCGAGCAGTACTTC. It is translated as CATSRGVQWGEQYF. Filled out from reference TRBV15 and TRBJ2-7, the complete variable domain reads DAMVIQNPRYQVTQFGKPVTLSCSQTLNHNVMYWYQQKSSQAPKLLFHYYDKDFNNEADTPDNFQSRRPNTSFCFLDIRSPGLGDTAMYLCATSRGVQWGEQYFGPGTRLTVT.

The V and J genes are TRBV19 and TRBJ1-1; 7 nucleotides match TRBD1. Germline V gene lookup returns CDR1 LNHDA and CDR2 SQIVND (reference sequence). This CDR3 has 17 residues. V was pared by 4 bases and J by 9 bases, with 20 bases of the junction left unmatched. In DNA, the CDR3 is TGTGCCAGTAGTACCTGGGACAGCCAAATAGAACCCAGAAAAGCTTTCTTT. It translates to CASSTWDSQIEPRKAFF.

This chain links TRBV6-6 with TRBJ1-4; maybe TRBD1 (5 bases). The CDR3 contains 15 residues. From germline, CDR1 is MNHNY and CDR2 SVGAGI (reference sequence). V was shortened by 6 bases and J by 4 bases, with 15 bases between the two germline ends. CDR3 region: CASRRTEGFNEKLFF. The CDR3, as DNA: TGTGCCAGCAGGCGGACTGAGGGGTTTAATGAAAAACTGTTTTTT.

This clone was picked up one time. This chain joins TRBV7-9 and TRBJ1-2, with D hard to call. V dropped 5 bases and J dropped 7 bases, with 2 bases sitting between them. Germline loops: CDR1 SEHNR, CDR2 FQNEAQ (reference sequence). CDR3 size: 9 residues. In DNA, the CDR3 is TGTGCCAGCAGCCCTGGCTACACCTTC. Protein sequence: CASSPGYTF. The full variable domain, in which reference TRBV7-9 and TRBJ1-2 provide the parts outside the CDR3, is DTGVSQNPRHKITKRGQNVTFRCDPISEHNRLYWYRQTLGQGPEFLTYFQNEAQLEKSRLLSDRFSAERPKGSFSTLEIQRTEQGDSAMYLCASSPGYTFGSGTRLTVV.

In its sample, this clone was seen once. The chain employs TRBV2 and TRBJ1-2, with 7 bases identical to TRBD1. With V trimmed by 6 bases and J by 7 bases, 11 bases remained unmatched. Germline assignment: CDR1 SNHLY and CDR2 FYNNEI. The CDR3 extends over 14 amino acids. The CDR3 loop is CASSTDRVESGYTF. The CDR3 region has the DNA TGTGCCAGCAGCACCGACAGGGTCGAAAGTGGCTACACCTTC.

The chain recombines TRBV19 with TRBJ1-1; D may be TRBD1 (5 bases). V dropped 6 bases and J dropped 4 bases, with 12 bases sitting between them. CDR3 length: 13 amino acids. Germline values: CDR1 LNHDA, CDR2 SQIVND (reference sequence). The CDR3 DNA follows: TGTGCCAGTAGCTGGGGGAGCCGCACTGAAGCTTTCTTT. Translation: CASSWGSRTEAFF.

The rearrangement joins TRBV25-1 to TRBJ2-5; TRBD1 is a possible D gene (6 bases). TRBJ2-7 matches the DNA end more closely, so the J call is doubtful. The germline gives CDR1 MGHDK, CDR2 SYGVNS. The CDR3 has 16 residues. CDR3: CASSEYDRPRCYEQYF. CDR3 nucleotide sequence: TGTGCCAGCAGTGAATACGACAGGCCGAGATGTTACGAGCAGTACTTC.

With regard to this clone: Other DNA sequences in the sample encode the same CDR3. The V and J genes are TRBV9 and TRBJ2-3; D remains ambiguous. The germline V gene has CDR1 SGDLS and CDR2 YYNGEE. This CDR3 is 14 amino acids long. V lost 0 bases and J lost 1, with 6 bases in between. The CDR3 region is CASSVGPGTDTQYF. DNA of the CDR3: TGTGCCAGCAGCGTAGGCCCAGGCACAGATACGCAGTATTTT.

The chain's CDR3 is CSVAGQNTEAFF. The CDR3 region has the DNA TGCAGCGTCGCCGGACAGAACACTGAAGCTTTCTTT. V gene TRBV29-1 combines with J gene TRBJ1-1; the D gene is possibly TRBD1 (5 bases). This CDR3 has 12 residues. Per the germline V gene, CDR1 is SQVTM and CDR2 is ANQGSEA. Trimming cost V 6 bases and J 1 base, with 9 bases left between them.

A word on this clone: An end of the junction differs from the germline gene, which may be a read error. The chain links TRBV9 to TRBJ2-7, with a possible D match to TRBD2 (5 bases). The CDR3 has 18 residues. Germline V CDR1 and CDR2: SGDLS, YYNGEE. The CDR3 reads CASSAHLITRSTSWGLHF. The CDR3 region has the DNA TGTGCCAGCAGCGCCCACTTAATTACCCGGTCAACTAGTTGGGGTTTGCACTTC.

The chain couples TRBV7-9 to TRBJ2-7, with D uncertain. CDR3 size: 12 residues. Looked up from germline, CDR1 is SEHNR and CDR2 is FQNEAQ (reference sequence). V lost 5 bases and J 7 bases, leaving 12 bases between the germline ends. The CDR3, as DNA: TGTGCCAGCAGCCATAGGACGACAGAGCAGTACTTC. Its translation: CASSHRTTEQYF.

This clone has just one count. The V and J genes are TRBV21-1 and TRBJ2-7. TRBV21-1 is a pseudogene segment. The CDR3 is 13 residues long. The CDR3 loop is CASSKGGSYEQYF. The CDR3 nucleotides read TGTGCCAGCAGCAAAGGTGGTTCCTACGAGCAGTACTTC.

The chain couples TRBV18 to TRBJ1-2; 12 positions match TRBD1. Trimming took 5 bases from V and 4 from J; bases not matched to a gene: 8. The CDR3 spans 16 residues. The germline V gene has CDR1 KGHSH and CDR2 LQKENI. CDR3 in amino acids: CASSAPGQGAFYGYTF. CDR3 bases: TGTGCCAGCTCAGCTCCGGGACAGGGGGCCTTCTATGGCTACACCTTC. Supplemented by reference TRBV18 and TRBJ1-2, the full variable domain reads NAGVMQNPRHLVRRRGQEARLRCSPMKGHSHVYWYRQLPEEGLKFMVYLQKENIIDESGMPKERFSAEFPKEGPSILRIQQVVRGDSAAYFCASSAPGQGAFYGYTFGSGTRLTVV.

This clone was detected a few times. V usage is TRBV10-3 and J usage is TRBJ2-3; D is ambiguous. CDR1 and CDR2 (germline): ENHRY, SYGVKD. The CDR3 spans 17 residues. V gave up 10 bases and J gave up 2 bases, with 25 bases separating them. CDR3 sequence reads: CATLGSYRVDYTDTQYF. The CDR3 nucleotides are TGTGCCACCCTAGGAAGCTATCGAGTGGATTACACAGATACGCAGTATTTT.

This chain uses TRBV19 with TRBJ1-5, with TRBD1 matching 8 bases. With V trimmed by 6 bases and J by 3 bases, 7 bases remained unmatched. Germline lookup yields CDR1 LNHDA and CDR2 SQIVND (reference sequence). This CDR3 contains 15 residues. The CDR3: CASSTDREANQPQHF. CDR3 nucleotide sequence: TGTGCCAGTAGCACGGACAGGGAGGCCAATCAGCCCCAGCATTTT.

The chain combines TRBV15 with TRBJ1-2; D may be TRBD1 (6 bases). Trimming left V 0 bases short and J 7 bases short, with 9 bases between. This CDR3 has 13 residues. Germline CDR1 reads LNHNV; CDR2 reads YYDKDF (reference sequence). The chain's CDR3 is CATSREQGGGYTF. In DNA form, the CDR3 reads TGTGCCACCAGCAGAGAACAGGGAGGTGGCTACACCTTC.

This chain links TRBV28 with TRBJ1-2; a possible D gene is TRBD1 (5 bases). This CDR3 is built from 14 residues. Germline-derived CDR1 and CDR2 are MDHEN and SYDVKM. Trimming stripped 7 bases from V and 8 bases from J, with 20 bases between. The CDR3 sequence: CASTRGGVPEGYTF. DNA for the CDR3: TGTGCCAGCACTCGGGGGGGGGTCCCGGAGGGCTACACCTTC.

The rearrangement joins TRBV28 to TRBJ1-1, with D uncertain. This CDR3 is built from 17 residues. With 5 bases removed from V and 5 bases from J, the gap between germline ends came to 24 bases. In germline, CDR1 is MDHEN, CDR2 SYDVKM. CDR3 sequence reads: CASSLTRLGWVGTEAFF. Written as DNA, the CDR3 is TGTGCCAGCAGTCTGACACGTTTGGGTTGGGTGGGGACTGAAGCTTTCTTT.